This T cell receptor (beta chain) originates from a study of blood T cell repertoires in COVID-19. Study information: Sample material is recorded as cDNA or gDNA derived from T cells, B-cell-depleted T cells, or PBMCs.

J gave up 4 bases and V 6 bases, and 9 bases lay outside the gene matches. Germline V CDR1 and CDR2: MDHEN, SYDVKM. The CDR3 length is 15 residues. Authors' data handling: It was from reference gene primer amplification that nucleated cell counts were estimated. Clones were read by immunoSEQ multiplex PCR, and TCRdb kept only the in-frame ones, dropping some. V, J and clone size derive from that table, while D and trimming were established from the DNA sequence. The sample contains roughly 80,000 clones, 90% to 95% of which appear only once. This receptor was obtained from a woman aged 45 to 65 in a cohort sampled during active COVID-19. The sample comprised peripheral blood. The chain joins TRBV28 to TRBJ1-3, with 7 nucleotides matching TRBD1. This CDR3 is CASREGASGGNTIYF. The CDR3 DNA follows: TGTGCCAGCAGAGAGGGGGCCTCCGGAGGAAACACCATATATTTT.